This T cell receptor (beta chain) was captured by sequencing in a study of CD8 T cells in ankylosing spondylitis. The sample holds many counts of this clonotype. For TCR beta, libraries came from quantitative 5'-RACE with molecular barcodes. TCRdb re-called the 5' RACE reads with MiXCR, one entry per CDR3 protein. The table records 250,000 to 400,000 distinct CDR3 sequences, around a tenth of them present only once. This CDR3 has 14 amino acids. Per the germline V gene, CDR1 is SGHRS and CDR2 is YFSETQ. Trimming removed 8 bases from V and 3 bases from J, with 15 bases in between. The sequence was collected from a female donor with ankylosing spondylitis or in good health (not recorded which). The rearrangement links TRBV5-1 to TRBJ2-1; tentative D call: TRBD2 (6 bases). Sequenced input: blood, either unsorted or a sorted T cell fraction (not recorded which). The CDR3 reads CASQGGDFYNEQFF. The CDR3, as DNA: TGCGCCAGTCAAGGAGGGGACTTCTACAATGAGCAGTTCTTC.